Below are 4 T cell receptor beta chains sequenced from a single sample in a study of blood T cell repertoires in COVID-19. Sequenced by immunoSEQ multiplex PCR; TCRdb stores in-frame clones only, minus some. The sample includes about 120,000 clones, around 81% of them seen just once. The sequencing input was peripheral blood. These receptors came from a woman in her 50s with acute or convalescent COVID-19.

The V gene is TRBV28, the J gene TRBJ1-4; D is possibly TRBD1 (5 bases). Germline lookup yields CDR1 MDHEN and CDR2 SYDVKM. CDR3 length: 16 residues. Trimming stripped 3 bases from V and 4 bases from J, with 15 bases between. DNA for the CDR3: TGTGCCAGCAGTTTTTTAGGCAGGGCAAGTAATGAAAAACTGTTTTTT. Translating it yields CASSFLGRASNEKLFF. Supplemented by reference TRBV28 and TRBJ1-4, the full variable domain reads DVKVTQSSRYLVKRTGEKVFLECVQDMDHENMFWYRQDPGLGLRLIYFSYDVKMKEKGDIPEGYSVSREKKERFSLILESASTNQTSMYLCASSFLGRASNEKLFFGSGTQLSVL.

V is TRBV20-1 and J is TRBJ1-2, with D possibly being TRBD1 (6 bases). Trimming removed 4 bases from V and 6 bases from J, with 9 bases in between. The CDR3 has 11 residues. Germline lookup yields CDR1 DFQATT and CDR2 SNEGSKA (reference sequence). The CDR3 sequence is CSAKQGNGYTF. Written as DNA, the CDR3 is TGCAGTGCTAAACAGGGAAATGGCTACACCTTC.

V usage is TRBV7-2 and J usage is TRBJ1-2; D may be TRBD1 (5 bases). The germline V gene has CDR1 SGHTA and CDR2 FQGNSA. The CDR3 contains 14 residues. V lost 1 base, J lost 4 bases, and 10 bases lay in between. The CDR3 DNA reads TGTGCCAGCAGCTTAGTGTCGGGGGTCTATGGCTACACCTTC. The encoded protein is CASSLVSGVYGYTF.

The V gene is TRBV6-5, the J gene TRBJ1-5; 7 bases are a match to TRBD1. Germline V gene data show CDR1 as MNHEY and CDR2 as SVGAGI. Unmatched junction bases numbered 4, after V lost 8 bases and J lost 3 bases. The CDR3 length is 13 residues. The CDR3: CASEQGINQPQHF. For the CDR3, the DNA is TGTGCCAGCGAACAGGGGATCAATCAGCCCCAGCATTTT.